Listed here are 9 T cell receptor beta chains from one sample, sequenced in a study of blood T cell repertoires in COVID-19. Sequenced by immunoSEQ multiplex PCR; TCRdb stores in-frame clones only, minus some. The sample yields under 200,000 clones, 89% seen once. Sequencing input: PBMCs or T cells enriched from blood (not recorded which). The receptors were sampled from a woman aged 18-29 years who had recovered from COVID-19.

The rearrangement joins TRBV29-1 to TRBJ1-1; TRBD1 aligns across 8 bases. The CDR3 is 17 amino acids. V lost 6 bases and J lost 7; bases outside the gene matches: 22. The germline CDR1 and CDR2 sequences are SQVTM and ANQGSEA. For the CDR3, the DNA is TGCAGCGTACCGCCGTGGGGGACAGGCCCAGGGATAGGTGAAGCTTTCTTT. Translation: CSVPPWGTGPGIGEAFF.

The chain has TRBV7-2 and TRBJ2-5; the D is unclear. V lost 2 bases to trimming and J lost 2 bases, with 6 bases between them. In germline, CDR1 is SGHTA, CDR2 FQGNSA. The CDR3 sequence is 13 residues long. The CDR3, as DNA: TGTGCCAGCAGCTTACTACAGCAAGAGACCCAGTACTTC. This codes for CASSLLQQETQYF.

The chain carries TRBV6-5 and TRBJ1-1; tentative D call: TRBD1 (5 bases). V shed 7 bases and J shed 4 bases, with 16 bases lying between them. The CDR3 contains 14 residues. From germline, CDR1 is MNHEY and CDR2 SVGAGI. The CDR3 sequence is CASTQGKRGTEAFF. DNA for the CDR3: TGTGCCAGCACCCAAGGTAAAAGGGGCACTGAAGCTTTCTTT.

In this sample, this clone turned up a few times. The rearrangement uses TRBV19 and TRBJ1-2; possible D gene TRBD1, 5 bases. Germline V gene sequence: CDR1 LNHDA, CDR2 SQIVND (reference sequence). This CDR3 region has 15 residues. The ends were cut back, 7 bases at V and 6 bases at J, with 21 bases in the middle. CDR3 nucleotides: TGTGCCAGTATTGGGGCCGAAGGGCCCTTTGATGGCTACACCTTC. Protein: CASIGAEGPFDGYTF.

This clone appeared a single time. The rearrangement links TRBV6-1 to TRBJ1-2; the match to TRBD1 covers 7 bases. Germline V CDR1 and CDR2: MNHNS, SASEGT. The ends lost 2 bases at V and 4 bases at J; junction bases unmatched: 10. This CDR3 comprises 16 residues. The CDR3 spells CASSELGRGGPYGYTF. In nucleotides, the CDR3 is TGTGCCAGCAGTGAACTAGGTAGAGGGGGCCCCTATGGCTACACCTTC.

This clone was observed a single time. The chain is built from TRBV24-1 and TRBJ1-2; TRBD1 might be the D (5 bases). The V and J ends lost 5 bases and 6 bases respectively, with 12 bases between them. The CDR3 spans 13 residues. Germline values: CDR1 KGHDR, CDR2 SFDVKD. CDR3 loop: CATSVPGYDGYTF. CDR3 in DNA: TGTGCCACCAGTGTACCAGGGTACGATGGCTACACCTTC.

This clone was observed a single time. This chain links TRBV25-1 with TRBJ1-4; no firm D call. Germline V CDR1 and CDR2: MGHDK, SYGVNS. Trimming took off 5 bases at V and 6 bases at J, with 10 bases between the two ends. The CDR3 runs 13 residues. CDR3 loop: CASSPGYDEKLFF. The CDR3 bases are TGTGCCAGCAGTCCGGGATATGATGAAAAACTGTTTTTT.

The rearrangement joins TRBV19 to TRBJ2-7; 11 bases agree with TRBD2. This CDR3 has 15 amino acids. Germline trimming cut 7 bases from V and 3 bases from J; bases unmatched to any gene: 8. From germline, CDR1 is LNHDA and CDR2 SQIVND (reference sequence). DNA of the CDR3: TGTGCCAGTAATAAGGGACTAGCGGCGGACTACGAGCAGTACTTC. Its protein product is CASNKGLAADYEQYF. The full variable domain, with the rest looked up from reference TRBV19 and TRBJ2-7, is DGGITQSPKYLFRKEGQNVTLSCEQNLNHDAMYWYRQDPGQGLRLIYYSQIVNDFQKGDIAEGYSVSREKKESFPLTVTSAQKNPTAFYLCASNKGLAADYEQYFGPGTRLTVT.

The chain's CDR3 is CASSEGQWGNTIYF. CDR3 coding DNA: TGTGCCAGCAGTGAGGGACAGTGGGGAAACACCATATATTTT. J is TRBJ1-3 and V is TRBV6-1; 7 nucleotides line up with TRBD1. This CDR3 has 14 residues. The germline V gene has CDR1 MNHNS and CDR2 SASEGT. J lost 4 bases, V lost 3 bases, and 3 bases had no gene match.